This T cell receptor beta chain is from a study of shared clonotypes between healthy human individuals. Study observations and caveats: Non-shared clonotypes showed lower generation probabilities than clonotypes common to all four donors.

Here immunoSEQ multiplex PCR was the method, and the copy in TCRdb shows in-frame clones only, minus some. The table includes around 700,000 clones, approximately 73% detected once. This clone was seen a handful of times. Its antigen remains unknown. This sequence originates from a woman aged 25 to 45 in good health. The sample taken for sequencing was memory CD4+ T cells sorted from blood. Described subset: CD45RA-negative fraction.

DNA of the CDR3: TGTGCCAGTAGTGGAGGACTTGCATCAAACCCCAATCAGCCCCAGCATTTT. It specifies CASSGGLASNPNQPQHF. The chain couples TRBV19 to TRBJ1-5; no firm D call. This CDR3 is 17 amino acids long. Deletions cut 5 bases from V and 3 bases from J, with 20 bases between. Per germline, CDR1 LNHDA and CDR2 SQIVND (reference sequence). The full variable domain, rest sourced from reference TRBV19 and TRBJ1-5, is DGGITQSPKYLFRKEGQNVTLSCEQNLNHDAMYWYRQDPGQGLRLIYYSQIVNDFQKGDIAEGYSVSREKKESFPLTVTSAQKNPTAFYLCASSGGLASNPNQPQHFGDGTRLSIL.